Described below is a single TCR beta chain sequence and its context. This entry is derived from a study of shared T cell receptors in the human thymus. The method was immunoSEQ multiplex PCR; TCRdb's version includes in-frame clones alone and lacks a portion of them. The sample yields hundreds of thousands of clones, around 87% seen once. CDR1 and CDR2 (germline): SQVTM, ANQGSEA. The J segment lost 0 bases and the V segment lost 5 bases, leaving 9 bases of the junction unmatched. The CDR3 consists of 15 residues. These data also featured in a second study, about human thymus T cells.

The sequencing sample was made of thymocytes. The rearrangement joins TRBV29-1 to TRBJ1-2; TRBD1 matches at 7 bases. The TCR was taken from a boy younger than two with a congenital heart defect. In nucleotides, the CDR3 is TGCAGCGTTCTTCAGGGGGAAAGGGCTAACTATGGCTACACCTTC. This codes for CSVLQGERANYGYTF.